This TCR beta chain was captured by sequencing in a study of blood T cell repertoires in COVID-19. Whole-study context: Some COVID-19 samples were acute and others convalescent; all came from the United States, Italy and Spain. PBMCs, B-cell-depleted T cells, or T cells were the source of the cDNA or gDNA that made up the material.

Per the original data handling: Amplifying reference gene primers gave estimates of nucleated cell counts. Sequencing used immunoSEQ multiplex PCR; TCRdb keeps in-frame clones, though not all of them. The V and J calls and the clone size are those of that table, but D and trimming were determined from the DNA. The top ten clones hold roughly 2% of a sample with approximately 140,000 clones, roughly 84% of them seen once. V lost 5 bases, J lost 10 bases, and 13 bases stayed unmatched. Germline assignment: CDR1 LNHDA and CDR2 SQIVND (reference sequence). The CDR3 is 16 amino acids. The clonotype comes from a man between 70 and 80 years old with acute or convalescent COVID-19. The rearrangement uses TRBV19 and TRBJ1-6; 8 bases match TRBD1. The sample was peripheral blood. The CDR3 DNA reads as TGTGCCAGTAGTGGGGCCTCGGGGGACAGGAGATCACCCCTCCACTTT. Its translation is CASSGASGDRRSPLHF.